The present entry profiles one TCR beta chain with its context. Libraries were prepared by immunoSEQ multiplex PCR; TCRdb keeps only in-frame clonotypes and omits some of them. The sample shows about 63,000 clones, approximately 88% of them seen only once. V lost 2 bases and J lost 4; bases outside the gene matches: 3. CDR1 and CDR2 (germline): SGHNT, YENEEA. This CDR3 has 16 amino acids. This sample stems from a study of blood T cell repertoires in COVID-19. Across the study: Acute and convalescent COVID-19 specimens originated in the United States, Italy and Spain.

This sequence was found in a human donor in a cohort sampled during active COVID-19. Sequenced sample: peripheral blood. The chain combines TRBV11-3 with TRBJ2-1; 12 positions agree with TRBD2. The CDR3 is CASSLLAGGPYNEQFF. Here the CDR3 DNA reads TGTGCCAGCAGCTTACTAGCGGGAGGGCCTTACAATGAGCAGTTCTTC.